This TCR beta chain was captured by sequencing in a study of T-cell reconstitution after alpha-beta-depleted transplantation in children. The sample holds a few counts of this clonotype. What it binds is not known. Study-wide points: As was reported, about two months after transplant, alpha-beta T cells came from several hundred expanded graft clones.

The authors prepared the TCRbeta library with unique molecular identifiers. In TCRdb, the PCR reads were re-called with MiXCR into one record per CDR3 protein. In the table there are over 200,000 distinct CDR3 sequences, approximately 17% of which are singletons. The TCR sequence derives from a male patient aged 2 to 10 who had a stem cell transplant for acute lymphoblastic leukemia, so the T cells may come from the graft donor. This specimen was PBMCs, mostly from graft donor cells, taken 360 days after TCRalphabeta/CD19-depleted stem cell transplant.

In nucleotides, the CDR3 is TGTGCCAGCAGTTCCGGGACAAAAGCCTACAATGAGCAGTTCTTC. Its translation is CASSSGTKAYNEQFF. V gene TRBV12-3 or TRBV12-4 combines with J gene TRBJ2-1; D might be TRBD1 (6 bases). The CDR3 is 15 residues long. Trimming took 4 bases from V and 2 from J, leaving 12 bases between them.